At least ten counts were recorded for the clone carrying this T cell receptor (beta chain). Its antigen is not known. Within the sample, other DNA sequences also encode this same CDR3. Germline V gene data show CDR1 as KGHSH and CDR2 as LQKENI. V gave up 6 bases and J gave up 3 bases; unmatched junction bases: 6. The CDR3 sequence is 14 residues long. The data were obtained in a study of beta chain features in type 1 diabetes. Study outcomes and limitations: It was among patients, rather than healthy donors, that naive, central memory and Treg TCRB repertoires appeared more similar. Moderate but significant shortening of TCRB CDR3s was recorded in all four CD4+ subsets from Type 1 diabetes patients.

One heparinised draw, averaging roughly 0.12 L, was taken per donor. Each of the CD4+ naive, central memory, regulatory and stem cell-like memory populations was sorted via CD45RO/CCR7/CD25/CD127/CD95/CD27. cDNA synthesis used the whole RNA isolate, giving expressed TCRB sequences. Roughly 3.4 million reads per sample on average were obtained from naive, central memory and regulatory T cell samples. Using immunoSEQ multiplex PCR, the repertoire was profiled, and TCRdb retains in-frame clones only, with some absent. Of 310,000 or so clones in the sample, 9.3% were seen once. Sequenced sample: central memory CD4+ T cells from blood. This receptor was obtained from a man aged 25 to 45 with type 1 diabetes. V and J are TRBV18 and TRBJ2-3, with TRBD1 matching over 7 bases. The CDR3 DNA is TGTGCCAGCTCCCCTCCGACAGGGACAGATACGCAGTATTTT. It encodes CASSPPTGTDTQYF.